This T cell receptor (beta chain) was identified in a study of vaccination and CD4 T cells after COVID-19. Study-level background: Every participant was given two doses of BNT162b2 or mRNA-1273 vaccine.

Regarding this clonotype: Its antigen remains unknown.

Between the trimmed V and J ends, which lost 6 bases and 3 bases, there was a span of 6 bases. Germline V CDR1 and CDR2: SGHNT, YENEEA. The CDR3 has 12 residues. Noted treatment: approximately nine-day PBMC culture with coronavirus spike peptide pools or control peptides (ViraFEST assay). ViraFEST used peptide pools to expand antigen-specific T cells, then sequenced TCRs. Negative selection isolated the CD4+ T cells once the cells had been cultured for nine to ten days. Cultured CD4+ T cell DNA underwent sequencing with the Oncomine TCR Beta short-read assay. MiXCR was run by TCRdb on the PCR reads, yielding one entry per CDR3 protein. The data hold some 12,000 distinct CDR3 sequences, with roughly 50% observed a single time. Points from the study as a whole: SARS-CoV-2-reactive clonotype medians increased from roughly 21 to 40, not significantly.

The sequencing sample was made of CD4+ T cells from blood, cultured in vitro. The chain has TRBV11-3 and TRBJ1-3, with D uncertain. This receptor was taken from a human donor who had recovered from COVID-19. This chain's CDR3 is CASRTGGNTIYF. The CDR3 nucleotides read TGTGCCAGCAGGACGGGTGGAAACACCATATATTTT.